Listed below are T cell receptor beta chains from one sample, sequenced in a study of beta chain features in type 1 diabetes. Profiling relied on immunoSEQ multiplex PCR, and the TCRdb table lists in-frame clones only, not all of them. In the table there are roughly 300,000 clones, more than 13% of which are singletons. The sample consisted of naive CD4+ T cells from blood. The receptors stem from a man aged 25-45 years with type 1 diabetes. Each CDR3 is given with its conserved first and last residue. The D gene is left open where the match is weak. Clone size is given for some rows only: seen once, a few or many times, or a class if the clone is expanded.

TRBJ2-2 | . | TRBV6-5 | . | CASSRPGSAGELFF | TGTGCCAGCAGTCGACCGGGGTCTGCGGGGGAGCTGTTTTTT
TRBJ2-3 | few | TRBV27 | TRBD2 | CASSATTSGYRDTQYF | TGTGCCAGCAGTGCTACTACTAGCGGGTATCGAGATACGCAGTATTTT
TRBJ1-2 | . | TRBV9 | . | CASSVEGLNYGYTF | TGTGCCAGCAGCGTAGAGGGGCTTAACTATGGCTACACCTTC
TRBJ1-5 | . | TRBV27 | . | CASSLVFRGKQPQHF | TGTGCCAGCAGTTTGGTCTTCCGGGGGAAGCAGCCCCAGCATTTT
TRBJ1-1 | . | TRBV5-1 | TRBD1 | CASSSGTGTEAFF | TGCGCCAGCAGCTCAGGGACAGGTACTGAAGCTTTCTTT
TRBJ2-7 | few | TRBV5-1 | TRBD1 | CASSFLGQQSYEQYF | TGCGCCAGCAGCTTTCTGGGACAGCAATCCTACGAGCAGTACTTC
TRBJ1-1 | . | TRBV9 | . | CASSPTLNTEAFF | TGTGCCAGCAGCCCCACTTTGAACACTGAAGCTTTCTTT
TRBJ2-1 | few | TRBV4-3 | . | CASSPEDRVGGEQFF | TGCGCCAGCAGCCCTGAAGACAGGGTCGGGGGTGAGCAGTTCTTC
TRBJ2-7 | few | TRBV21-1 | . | CASSSWVAGCSEQYF | TGTGCCAGCAGCTCGTGGGTAGCGGGATGCTCCGAGCAGTACTTC
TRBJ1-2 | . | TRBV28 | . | CASSLSQGADGYTF | TGTGCCAGCAGTTTATCCCAAGGGGCGGATGGCTACACCTTC
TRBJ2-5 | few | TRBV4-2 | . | CASSQESGGTQYF | TGTGCCAGCAGCCAAGAGTCAGGTGGGACCCAGTACTTC
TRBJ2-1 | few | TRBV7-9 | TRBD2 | CASSSTGTSGNEQFF | TGTGCCAGCAGCTCCACCGGGACTAGCGGTAATGAGCAGTTCTTC
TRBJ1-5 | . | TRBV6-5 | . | CASSYGGANQPQHF | TGTGCCAGCAGTTATGGGGGGGCAAATCAGCCCCAGCATTTT
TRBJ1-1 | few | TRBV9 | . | CASSASRATNEAFF | TGTGCCAGCAGCGCTAGCCGGGCAACCAATGAAGCTTTCTTT
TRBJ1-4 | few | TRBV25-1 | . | CASSDPSRDNEKLFF | TGTGCCAGCAGTGATCCGTCGCGAGATAATGAAAAACTGTTTTTT
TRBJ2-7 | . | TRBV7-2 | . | CASSPRTYEQYF | TGTGCCAGCAGCCCGCGGACTTACGAGCAGTACTTC
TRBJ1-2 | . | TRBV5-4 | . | CASSLGSVLNYGYTF | TGTGCCAGCAGCCTAGGTTCGGTTCTTAACTATGGCTACACCTTC
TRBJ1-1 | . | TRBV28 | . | CASSWGLTEAFF | TGTGCCAGCAGTTGGGGACTCACTGAAGCTTTCTTT
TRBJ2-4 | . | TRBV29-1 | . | CSVGTGGDIQYF | TGCAGCGTTGGAACAGGGGGGGACATTCAGTACTTC
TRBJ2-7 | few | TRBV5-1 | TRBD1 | CASSTGQGPYEQYF | TGCGCCAGCAGCACCGGACAGGGCCCCTACGAGCAGTACTTC
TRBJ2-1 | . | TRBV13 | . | CASGFRGEQFF | TGTGCCAGCGGATTCCGAGGTGAGCAGTTCTTC
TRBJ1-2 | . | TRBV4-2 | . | CASSQDSGEKTLNYGYTF | TGTGCCAGCAGCCAAGACTCGGGAGAAAAAACTTTGAACTATGGCTACACCTTC
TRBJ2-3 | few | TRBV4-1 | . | CASSQYQSTDTQYF | TGCGCCAGCAGCCAATACCAGAGCACAGATACGCAGTATTTT
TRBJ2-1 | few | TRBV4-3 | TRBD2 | CASSQGGTSGYNEQFF | TGCGCCAGCAGCCAAGGTGGCACTAGCGGGTACAATGAGCAGTTCTTC
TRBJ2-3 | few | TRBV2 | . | CASSEWRLRTDTQYF | TGTGCCAGCAGTGAGTGGAGATTACGCACAGATACGCAGTATTTT
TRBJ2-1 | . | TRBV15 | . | CATSPEGRESLKGQFF | TGTGCCACCAGCCCTGAGGGGCGGGAATCTTTAAAGGGGCAGTTCTTC
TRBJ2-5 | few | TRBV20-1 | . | CSARGAETQYF | TGCAGTGCTAGAGGGGCGGAGACCCAGTACTTC
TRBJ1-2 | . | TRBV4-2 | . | CASSQDSTNYGYTF | TGTGCCAGCAGCCAAGATTCAACTAACTATGGCTACACCTTC
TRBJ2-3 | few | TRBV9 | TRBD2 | CASSAGPAGSTDTQYF | TGTGCCAGCAGCGCCGGACCAGCGGGGTCCACAGATACGCAGTATTTT